A single count supports the clone carrying this T cell receptor beta chain. The data are from a study of blood T cell repertoires in COVID-19. Whole-study context: Collection of acute and convalescent COVID-19 samples took place in the United States, Italy and Spain. The cDNA or gDNA used as material had been derived from T cells, B-cell-depleted T cells, or PBMCs.

Per germline, CDR1 SGHRS and CDR2 YFSETQ. The junction had 7 bases not matched to a gene; V was cut back by 2 bases and J by 1 base. This CDR3 spans 16 amino acids. Authors' processing steps: Reference gene primer amplification gave estimated nucleated cell counts. TCRdb's copy holds only in-frame clones and misses some; the assay was immunoSEQ multiplex PCR. V, J and clone size derive from that table, while D and trimming were established from the DNA sequence. The sample records roughly 190,000 clones, around 90% being singletons. The chain joins TRBV5-1 to TRBJ2-5; TRBD1 aligns across 8 bases. Sequencing was performed on peripheral blood. The TCR originated in a human donor in a cohort sampled during active COVID-19. CDR3 amino acids: CASSFSGQGFQETQYF. CDR3 sequence (DNA): TGCGCCAGCAGCTTCTCTGGACAGGGCTTCCAAGAGACCCAGTACTTC.